The T cell receptor beta chain described here comes from a study of shared clonotypes between healthy human individuals. Positive CCR7 selection of CD45RO-negative cells yielded the naive CD8 cells, and terminally differentiated effector memory CD45RA+ cells were excluded. Germline lookup yields CDR1 PRHDT and CDR2 FYEKMQ (reference sequence). The CDR3 has 14 residues. V was clipped by 5 bases and J by 5 bases; unmatched bases: 3. Clones were read by immunoSEQ multiplex PCR, and TCRdb kept only the in-frame ones, dropping some. This table holds some 2 million clones, around 96% found once. The clonotype originates from a man aged 18 to 35 in good health. Specimen: naive CD8+ T cells sorted from blood. This sequence joins TRBV13 and TRBJ2-3; 11 bases line up with TRBD2. CDR3 nucleotide sequence: TGTGCCAGCAGCACGGGACTAGCGGTAGATACGCAGTATTTT. Protein sequence: CASSTGLAVDTQYF.